The next 6 T cell receptor beta chains were all read from a single sample in a study of cytomegalovirus exposure and HLA in healthy donors (dated by TCRdb to 2017 to 2019). Receptor amplification or capture employed the immunoSEQ multiplex PCR assay. For the multiplex PCR, a mixture combining 60 forward primers for TCR Vbeta segments and 13 reverse primers for TCR Jbeta segments was used. In TCRdb, the immuneACCESS table is reduced to in-frame sequences with V and J assigned. These tables do not hold every clone; where another copy was compared, an unresolved V gene accounts for under half, and the others remain unexplained. The sample has about 200,000 clones on record, about 76% of them singletons. The ten largest clones take up roughly 0.4% of the sample. The specimen sequenced was PBMCs. These receptors came from a male donor in good health and CMV-seropositive.

This rearrangement joins TRBV30 to TRBJ1-4; 7 bases are a match to TRBD1. With 2 bases clipped from V and 5 bases from J, the junction kept 8 bases outside the gene matches. The CDR3 totals 15 residues. In germline, CDR1 is GTSNPN, CDR2 SVGIG (reference sequence). CDR3 region: CAWSWLGQQNEKLFF. DNA for the CDR3: TGTGCCTGGAGTTGGCTGGGACAGCAAAATGAAAAACTGTTTTTT. The whole variable domain, filled in from reference TRBV30 and TRBJ1-4, reads SQTIHQWPATLVQPVGSPLSLECTVEGTSNPNLYWYRQAAGRGLQLLFYSVGIGQISSEVPQNLSASRPQDRQFILSSKKLLLSDSGFYLCAWSWLGQQNEKLFFGSGTQLSVL.

This clone was detected a few times. The rearrangement joins TRBV29-1 to TRBJ2-2, with a tentative D call TRBD2 (6 bases). This CDR3 contains 12 residues. The V end was cut by 6 bases, the J end by 6 bases, with 11 bases between. From germline, CDR1 is SQVTM and CDR2 ANQGSEA. CDR3 protein: CSVEGSPGELFF. CDR3 DNA: TGCAGCGTGGAGGGGTCCCCCGGGGAGCTGTTTTTT.

A word on this clone: Different DNA sequences within this sample yield the same CDR3. The V and J genes are TRBV18 and TRBJ2-5, with 9 positions matching TRBD2. Germline loops: CDR1 KGHSH, CDR2 LQKENI. With 1 base clipped from V and 4 bases from J, the junction kept 1 base outside the gene matches. The CDR3 extends over 14 amino acids. The DNA of the CDR3 is TGTGCCAGCTCACCACAACTAGCGGGAGAGACCCAGTACTTC. Its translation is CASSPQLAGETQYF.

This clone has only a few counts. The chain combines TRBV4-2 with TRBJ1-2; the match to TRBD1 covers 8 bases. This CDR3 spans 16 amino acids. Germline V gene data show CDR1 as LGHNA and CDR2 as YNFKEQ. The ends lost 3 bases at V and 7 bases at J; junction bases unmatched: 13. The CDR3 sequence: CASSQDLTGEVFGYTF. The CDR3 DNA reads as TGTGCCAGCAGCCAGGACCTGACAGGGGAGGTGTTTGGCTACACCTTC.

The chain links TRBV15 to TRBJ2-7; 7 nucleotides match TRBD1. J was trimmed by 2 bases and V by 1 base; bases with no gene match: 2. Looked up from germline, CDR1 is LNHNV and CDR2 is YYDKDF (reference sequence). CDR3 length: 14 residues. CDR3 nucleotides: TGTGCCACCAGCAGAGGACAGGGTCCCTACGAGCAGTACTTC. The encoded protein is CATSRGQGPYEQYF.

The chain combines TRBV10-3 with TRBJ1-5; 10 positions agree with TRBD1. Per germline, CDR1 ENHRY and CDR2 SYGVKD. V dropped 2 bases and J dropped 2; count of bases not matched to a gene: 0. The CDR3 totals 15 residues. CDR3 loop: CAISEGQGGNQPQHF. The CDR3 nucleotides read TGTGCCATCAGTGAGGGACAGGGGGGCAATCAGCCCCAGCATTTT.